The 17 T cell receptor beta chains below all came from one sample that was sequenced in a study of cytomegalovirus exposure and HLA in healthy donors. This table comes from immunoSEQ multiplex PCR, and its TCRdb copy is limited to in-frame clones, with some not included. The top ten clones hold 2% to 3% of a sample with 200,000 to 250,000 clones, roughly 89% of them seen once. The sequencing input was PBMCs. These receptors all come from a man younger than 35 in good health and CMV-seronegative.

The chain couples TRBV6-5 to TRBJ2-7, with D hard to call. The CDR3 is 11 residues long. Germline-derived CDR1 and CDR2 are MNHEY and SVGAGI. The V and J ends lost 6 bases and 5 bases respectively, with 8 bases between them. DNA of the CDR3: TGTGCCAGCAGGCGCATAAACGAGCAGTACTTC. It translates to CASRRINEQYF.

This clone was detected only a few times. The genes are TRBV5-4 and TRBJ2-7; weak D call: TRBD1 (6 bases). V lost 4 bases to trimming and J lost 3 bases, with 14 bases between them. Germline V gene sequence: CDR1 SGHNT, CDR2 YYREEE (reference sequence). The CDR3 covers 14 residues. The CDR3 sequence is CASSPRADSYEQYF. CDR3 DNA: TGTGCCAGCAGCCCCCGGGCGGACAGCTACGAGCAGTACTTC.

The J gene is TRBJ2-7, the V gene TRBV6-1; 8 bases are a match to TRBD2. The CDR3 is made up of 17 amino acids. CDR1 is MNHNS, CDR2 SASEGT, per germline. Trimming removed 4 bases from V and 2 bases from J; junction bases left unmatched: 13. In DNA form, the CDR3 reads TGTGCCAGCAGTGCGATATTGATGGAGCGGGGGACCTACGAGCAGTACTTC. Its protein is CASSAILMERGTYEQYF.

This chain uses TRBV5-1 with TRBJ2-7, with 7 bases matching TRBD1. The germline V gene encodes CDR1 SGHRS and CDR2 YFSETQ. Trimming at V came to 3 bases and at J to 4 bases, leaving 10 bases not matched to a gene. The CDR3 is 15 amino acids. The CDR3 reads CASSSGQDGHYEQYF. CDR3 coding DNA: TGCGCCAGCAGCTCCGGACAGGACGGGCATTACGAGCAGTACTTC.

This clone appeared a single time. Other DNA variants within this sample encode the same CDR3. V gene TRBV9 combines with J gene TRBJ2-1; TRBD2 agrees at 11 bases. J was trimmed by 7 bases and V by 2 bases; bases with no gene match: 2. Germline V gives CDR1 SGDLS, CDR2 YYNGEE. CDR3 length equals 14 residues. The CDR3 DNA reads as TGTGCCAGCAGCGTTGGGACTAGCGGTAATGAGCAGTTCTTC. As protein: CASSVGTSGNEQFF.

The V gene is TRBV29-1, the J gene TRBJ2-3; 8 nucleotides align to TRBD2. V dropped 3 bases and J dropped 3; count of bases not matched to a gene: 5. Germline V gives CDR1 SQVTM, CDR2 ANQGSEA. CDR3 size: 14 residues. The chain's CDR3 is CSVEAGGGTDTQYF. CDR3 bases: TGCAGCGTTGAGGCGGGAGGAGGGACAGATACGCAGTATTTT.

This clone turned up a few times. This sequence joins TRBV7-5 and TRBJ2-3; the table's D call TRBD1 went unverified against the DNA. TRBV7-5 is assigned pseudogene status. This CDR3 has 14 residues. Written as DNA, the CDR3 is TGTGTCAGAAGCTTGGACAGGTTCACGAATACGCAGTATTTT. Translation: CVRSLDRFTNTQYF.

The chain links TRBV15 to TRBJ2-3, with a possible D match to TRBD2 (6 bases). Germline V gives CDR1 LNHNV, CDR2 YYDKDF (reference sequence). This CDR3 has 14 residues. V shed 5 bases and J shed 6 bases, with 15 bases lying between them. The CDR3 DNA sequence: TGTGCCACCAGCCGACGACTAGAGTCGGATACGCAGTATTTT. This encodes CATSRRLESDTQYF. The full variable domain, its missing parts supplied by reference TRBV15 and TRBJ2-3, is DAMVIQNPRYQVTQFGKPVTLSCSQTLNHNVMYWYQQKSSQAPKLLFHYYDKDFNNEADTPDNFQSRRPNTSFCFLDIRSPGLGDTAMYLCATSRRLESDTQYFGPGTRLTVL.

The CDR3 here is CASSQGANQPQHF. In nucleotides, the CDR3 is TGTGCCAGCTCGCAGGGGGCCAATCAGCCCCAGCATTTT. The V call is TRBV18, the J call TRBJ1-5; 8 bases fit TRBD1. The germline V gene has CDR1 KGHSH and CDR2 LQKENI. J lost 3 bases, V lost 6 bases, and 1 base had no gene match. This CDR3 region has 13 residues.

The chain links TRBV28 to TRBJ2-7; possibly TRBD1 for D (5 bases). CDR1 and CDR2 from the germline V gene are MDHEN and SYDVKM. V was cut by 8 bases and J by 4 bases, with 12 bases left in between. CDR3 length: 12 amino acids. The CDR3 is CASRSTDYEQYF. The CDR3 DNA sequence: TGTGCCAGCCGATCGACAGATTACGAGCAGTACTTC.

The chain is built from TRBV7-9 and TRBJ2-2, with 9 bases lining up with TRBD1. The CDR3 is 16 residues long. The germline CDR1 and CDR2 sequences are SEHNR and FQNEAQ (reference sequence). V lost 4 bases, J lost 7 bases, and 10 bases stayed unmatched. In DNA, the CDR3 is TGTGCCAGCAGCTCCAGCCGGGACAGGGTAGGCGGGGAGCTGTTTTTT. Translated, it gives CASSSSRDRVGGELFF.

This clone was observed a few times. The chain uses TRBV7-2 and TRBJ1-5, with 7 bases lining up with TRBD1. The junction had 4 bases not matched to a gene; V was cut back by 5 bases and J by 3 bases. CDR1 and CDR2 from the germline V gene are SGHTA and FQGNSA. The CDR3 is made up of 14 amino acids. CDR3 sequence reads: CASSMTGNNQPQHF. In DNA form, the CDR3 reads TGTGCCAGCAGCATGACAGGGAACAATCAGCCCCAGCATTTT.

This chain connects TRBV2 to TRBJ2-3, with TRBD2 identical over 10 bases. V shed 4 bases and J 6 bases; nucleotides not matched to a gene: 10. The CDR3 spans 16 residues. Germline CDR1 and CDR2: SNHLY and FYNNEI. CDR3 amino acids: CASSVGTSGEGDTQYF. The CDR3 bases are TGTGCCAGCAGTGTCGGTACTAGCGGGGAGGGGGATACGCAGTATTTT. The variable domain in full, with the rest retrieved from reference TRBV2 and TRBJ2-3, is EPEVTQTPSHQVTQMGQEVILRCVPISNHLYFYWYRQILGQKVEFLVSFYNNEISEKSEIFDDQFSVERPDGSNFTLKIRSTKLEDSAMYFCASSVGTSGEGDTQYFGPGTRLTVL.

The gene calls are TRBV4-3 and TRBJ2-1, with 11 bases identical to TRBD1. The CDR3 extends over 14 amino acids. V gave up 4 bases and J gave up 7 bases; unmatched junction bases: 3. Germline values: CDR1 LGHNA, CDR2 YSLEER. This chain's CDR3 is CASSRDRGINEQFF. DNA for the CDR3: TGCGCCAGCAGCCGGGACAGGGGGATAAATGAGCAGTTCTTC.

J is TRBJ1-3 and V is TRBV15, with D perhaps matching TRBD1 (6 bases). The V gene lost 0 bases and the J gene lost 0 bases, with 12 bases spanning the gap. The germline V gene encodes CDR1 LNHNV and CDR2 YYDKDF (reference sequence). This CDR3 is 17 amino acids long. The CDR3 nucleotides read TGTGCCACCAGCAGAGATAGGGGGGGCCTCTCTGGAAACACCATATATTTT. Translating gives CATSRDRGGLSGNTIYF.

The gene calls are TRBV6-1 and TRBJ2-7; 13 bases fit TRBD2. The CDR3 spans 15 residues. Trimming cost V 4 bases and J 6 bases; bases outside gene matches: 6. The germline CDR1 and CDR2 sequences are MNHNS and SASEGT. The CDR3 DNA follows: TGTGCCAGCAGTGCGTCGACTAGCGGGAGGTTCGAGCAGTACTTC. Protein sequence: CASSASTSGRFEQYF.

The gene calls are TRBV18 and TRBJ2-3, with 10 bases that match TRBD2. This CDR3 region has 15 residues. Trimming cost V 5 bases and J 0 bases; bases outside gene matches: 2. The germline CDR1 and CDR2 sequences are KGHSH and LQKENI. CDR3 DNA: TGTGCCAGCTCAATGACTAGCGGGAGCACAGATACGCAGTATTTT. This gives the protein CASSMTSGSTDTQYF.